The rows below give T cell receptor beta chains drawn from one sample of a study of blood T cell repertoires in COVID-19. Measured with immunoSEQ multiplex PCR; TCRdb has only the in-frame clones, and not every one. Among around 260,000 clones, 70% to 90% were seen once, and the ten largest hold about 4.6%. Input material: peripheral blood. All receptors derive from a man aged 55 to 70 who had recovered from COVID-19. Both conserved end residues are part of each CDR3. D genes are given only for firm matches. The size field is filled for only some rows; it gives once, few, many or a size class.

clone_size | d_call | j_call | v_call | cdr3_nt | cdr3_aa
NA | NA | TRBJ1-2 | TRBV18 | TGTGCCAGCTCATCCTACGACAGCCCGGGTTATGGCTACACCTTC | CASSSYDSPGYGYTF
NA | NA | TRBJ2-2 | TRBV4-2 | TGTGCCAGCAGCCAAGTAGGAGCTCCCGGGGAGCTGTTTTTT | CASSQVGAPGELFF
NA | NA | TRBJ2-1 | TRBV30 | TGTGCCCTCCAGAGCGACTCCTACAATGAGCAGTTCTTC | CALQSDSYNEQFF
once | TRBD1 | TRBJ2-2 | TRBV19 | TGTGCCAGTAGTCGACTCACCGGGGCAGGGGGCGCCGGGGAGCTGTTTTTT | CASSRLTGAGGAGELFF
NA | TRBD1 | TRBJ2-1 | TRBV27 | TGTGCCAGCAGTTCCCCAAACAGGGGGCGTCCTTACAATGAGCAGTTCTTC | CASSSPNRGRPYNEQFF
few | NA | TRBJ2-2 | TRBV30 | TGTGCCTGGAGGCAGGGCGCCACCGGGGAGCTGTTTTTT | CAWRQGATGELFF
NA | NA | TRBJ2-1 | TRBV11-3 | TGTGCCAGCAGCCCCGGACAGGGAGGGAACGAGCAGTTCTTC | CASSPGQGGNEQFF
NA | TRBD1 | TRBJ2-7 | TRBV18 | TGTGCCAGCTCACCACAAGGGGGCGCTGGATACGAGCAGTACTTC | CASSPQGGAGYEQYF
once | NA | TRBJ1-6 | TRBV5-1 | TGCGCCAGCAGCTTGGCCCGGGGAAATAATAATTCACCCCTCCACTTT | CASSLARGNNNSPLHF
few | TRBD2 | TRBJ2-1 | TRBV7-9 | TGTGCCAGCAGCCCCCTGGGTAGCGGGGGGGCCAATGAGCAGTTCTTC | CASSPLGSGGANEQFF
NA | TRBD1 | TRBJ2-2 | TRBV5-8 | TGTGCCAGCAGCTTGGAATCCGGGACAGGGGGAACCGGGGAGCTGTTTTTT | CASSLESGTGGTGELFF
once | TRBD2 | TRBJ2-1 | TRBV18 | TGTGCCAGCTCACCACCTTCCGGTGCGGGAGGGATCTACAATGAGCAGTTCTTC | CASSPPSGAGGIYNEQFF
NA | TRBD1 | TRBJ2-5 | TRBV7-9 | TGTGCCAGCAGCCAGCTTGGGGACAGTATCTACCAAGAGACCCAGTACTTC | CASSQLGDSIYQETQYF
NA | TRBD2 | TRBJ2-3 | TRBV12-3/TRBV12-4 | TGTGCCAGCAGGTATGCCACCGGGACTACTTATTTT | CASRYATGTTYF
NA | NA | TRBJ1-5 | TRBV6-5 | TGTGCCAGCAGAGACCGACAGGTCCTTAATCAGCCCCAGCATTTT | CASRDRQVLNQPQHF
once | NA | TRBJ2-3 | TRBV5-6 | TGTGCCAGCAGCTTGAGCCCTTCTAGCACAGATACGCAGTATTTT | CASSLSPSSTDTQYF
NA | NA | TRBJ1-2 | TRBV5-1 | TGCGCCAGCAGCTTGGCGCCGACAGAGTATGGCTACACCTTC | CASSLAPTEYGYTF
NA | NA | TRBJ1-1 | TRBV18 | TGTGCCAGCTCACCAGGCACAAAGAACACTGAAGCTTTCTTT | CASSPGTKNTEAFF
NA | TRBD2 | TRBJ2-2 | TRBV9 | TGTGCCAGCAGCGTAGTGACTAGCGGGGGGCCCGGGGAGCTGTTTTTT | CASSVVTSGGPGELFF
few | NA | TRBJ2-5 | TRBV3-1/TRBV3-2 | TGTGCCAGCAGCCAAGATTCGTGGCTAGTCGCGGAGACCCAGTACTTC | CASSQDSWLVAETQYF
NA | TRBD1 | TRBJ1-1 | TRBV3-1/TRBV3-2 | TGTGCCAGCAGCCGGGCGGGACAGGGGAACACTGAAGCTTTCTTT | CASSRAGQGNTEAFF
NA | TRBD2 | TRBJ2-5 | TRBV7-8 | TGTGCCAGCAGCGAGGGAGCGGGGGGATCCAAGAGGGCCCAGTACTTC | CASSEGAGGSKRAQYF
NA | TRBD1 | TRBJ1-1 | TRBV9 | TGTGCCAGCAGCGTGGGACAGTACATGAACACTGAAGCTTTCTTT | CASSVGQYMNTEAFF